This T cell receptor (beta chain) was recorded in a study of CD8 T cells in ankylosing spondylitis. Notes on the study in general: Both synovial fluid and blood in reactive arthritis had previously been reported to carry some motif variants. Clones linked with disease were CD8+ and fairly uncommon in the peripheral blood. One TCR beta motif, made up of roughly eight highly homologous variants, appeared characteristic of ankylosing spondylitis blood.

There are many counts of this clonotype. Its antigen is not identified. Looked up from germline, CDR1 is SQVTM and CDR2 is ANQGSEA. This CDR3 contains 12 residues. Trimming cost V 7 bases and J 8 bases, with 14 bases left between them. TCRdb ran MiXCR on the 5' RACE reads and lists one entry per CDR3 protein. The sample has 150,000 to 200,000 distinct CDR3 sequences; 10% to 15% are singletons. This clonotype originated in a female donor with ankylosing spondylitis or in good health (not recorded which). Input material: blood, either unsorted or a sorted T cell fraction (not recorded which). This rearrangement joins TRBV29-1 to TRBJ2-2; no definite D call. The DNA of the CDR3 is TGCAGCGCCTTGATAAAACTAGGGGAGCTGTTTTTT. Its translation: CSALIKLGELFF.